This TCR beta chain was recorded in a study of identical twins. The study, taken as a whole, reports: Interpretation of the results relied on cross-sectional statistical analysis and not on following the same donors. Researchers caution that invariant MAIT and iNKT cells could partly confound zero-insertion analyses. Insertions were fewer in abundant cord blood beta clonotypes, whereas memory repertoires showed none of this pattern.

Healthy Caucasians were all of the donors. TCRdb reprocessed the 5' RACE reads via MiXCR and lists one record per CDR3 protein. The table lists under 900,000 distinct CDR3 sequences, over 9% of them singletons. This clonotype appeared a few times. Its specificity is unknown. These data also formed part of another study, on yellow fever vaccine responses in identical twins.

Sequenced: PBMCs. The TCR comes from a woman aged 18-29 years in good health.

This chain's CDR3 is CASTRPDRDTGELFF. In DNA, the CDR3 is TGTGCCAGCACCCGTCCTGACAGGGACACCGGGGAGCTGTTTTTT. The rearrangement links TRBV28 to TRBJ2-2; 7 nucleotides align to TRBD1. CDR3 length equals 15 residues. J lost 3 bases, V lost 7 bases, and 8 bases had no gene match. In germline, CDR1 is MDHEN, CDR2 SYDVKM. The full variable domain, with the rest looked up from reference TRBV28 and TRBJ2-2, is DVKVTQSSRYLVKRTGEKVFLECVQDMDHENMFWYRQDPGLGLRLIYFSYDVKMKEKGDIPEGYSVSREKKERFSLILESASTNQTSMYLCASTRPDRDTGELFFGEGSRLTVL.